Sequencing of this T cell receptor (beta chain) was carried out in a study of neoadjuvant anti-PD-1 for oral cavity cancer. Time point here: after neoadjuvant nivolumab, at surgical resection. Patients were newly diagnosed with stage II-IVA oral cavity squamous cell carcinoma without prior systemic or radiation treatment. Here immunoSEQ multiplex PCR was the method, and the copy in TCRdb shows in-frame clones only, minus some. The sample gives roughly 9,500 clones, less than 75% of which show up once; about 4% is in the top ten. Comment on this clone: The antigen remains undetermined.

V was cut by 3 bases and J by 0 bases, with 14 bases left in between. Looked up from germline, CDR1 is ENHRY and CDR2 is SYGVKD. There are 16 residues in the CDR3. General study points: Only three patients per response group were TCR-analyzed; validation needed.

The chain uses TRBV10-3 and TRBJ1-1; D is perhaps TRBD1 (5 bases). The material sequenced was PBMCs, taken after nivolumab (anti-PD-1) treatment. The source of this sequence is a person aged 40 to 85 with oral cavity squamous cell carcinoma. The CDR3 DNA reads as TGTGCCATCAGTGAAAGGGGAGGTCCCATGAACACTGAAGCTTTCTTT. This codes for CAISERGGPMNTEAFF.